This TCR beta chain originates from a study of shared clonotypes between healthy human individuals. Findings and limits, study-wide: Few donors limited the genetic and exposure-history diversity represented. Memory subsets had estimated richness that was generally smaller than that of naive subsets.

Concerning this clone: The target antigen is unknown.

The assay was run at deep level. Sequencing used immunoSEQ multiplex PCR; TCRdb keeps in-frame clones, though not all of them. The sample comprises more than 2 million clones, roughly 95% of which are singletons, and 0.13% rests with the top ten. Only Caucasian adults living in Nashville, Tennessee made up the donor group. CDR3 length: 15 residues. Germline CDR1 is SGHAT and CDR2 is FQNNGV. V lost 1 base to trimming and J lost 2 bases; unmatched junction nucleotides: 1. This TCR derives from a man between 18 and 35 years old in good health. The sequencing input was naive CD4+ T cells sorted from blood. Stated subset: CD45RA+ positively selected. The J gene is TRBJ2-7, the V gene TRBV11-2; 11 bases line up with TRBD1. The CDR3 region is CASSLGDRGTYEQYF. The CDR3 nucleotides read TGTGCCAGCAGCTTAGGGGACAGGGGGACCTACGAGCAGTACTTC.